The 26 T cell receptor beta chains below all came from one sample that was sequenced in a study of cytomegalovirus exposure and HLA in healthy donors. The PCR ran on 60 Vbeta and 13 Jbeta primers. Produced via immunoSEQ multiplex PCR; TCRdb's table is partial and in-frame only. This sample has 140,000 or so clones; around 57% occur once, and the top ten carry over 1.5%. Sequencing was performed on PBMCs. These receptors all come from a male donor in good health and CMV-seronegative.

The chain links TRBV11-2 to TRBJ2-5; the match to TRBD1 covers 9 bases. V trimming: 5 bases; J trimming: 4 bases; junction bases outside the gene matches: 8. Per germline, CDR1 SGHAT and CDR2 FQNNGV. CDR3 size: 15 residues. DNA for the CDR3: TGTGCCAGCAGCGTTTACAGGGGGCAGGGAGAGACCCAGTACTTC. This translates into CASSVYRGQGETQYF.

This chain uses TRBV6-5 with TRBJ2-5, with D unclear. The germline V and J ends were trimmed by 7 bases and 0 bases, with 6 bases remaining between them. The CDR3 totals 12 residues. Germline V gene data show CDR1 as MNHEY and CDR2 as SVGAGI. Here the CDR3 DNA reads TGTGCCAGCACCCGAGACCAAGAGACCCAGTACTTC. Protein: CASTRDQETQYF.

The chain is built from TRBV6-6 and TRBJ1-2; D remains unclear. V was trimmed by 6 bases and J by 8 bases, leaving 13 bases between them. The CDR3 has 12 amino acids. Germline loops: CDR1 MNHNY, CDR2 SVGAGI (reference sequence). This CDR3 is CASSPSRGGYTF. The CDR3 nucleotides read TGTGCCAGCAGCCCCTCCCGCGGAGGCTACACCTTC.

The V gene is TRBV15, the J gene TRBJ1-2, with TRBD1 matching over 10 bases. V lost 1 base and J lost 3; bases outside the gene matches: 5. The CDR3 extends over 16 amino acids. Germline V gene sequence: CDR1 LNHNV, CDR2 YYDKDF (reference sequence). For the CDR3, the DNA is TGTGCCACCAGCAGAGGCGGGACAGGGGAGTACTATGGCTACACCTTC. Translating it yields CATSRGGTGEYYGYTF.

V usage is TRBV5-1 and J usage is TRBJ2-1; 13 bases match TRBD2. V lost 5 bases and J lost 7; bases outside the gene matches: 6. Germline CDR1 is SGHRS and CDR2 is YFSETQ. The CDR3 is made up of 15 amino acids. Written as DNA, the CDR3 is TGCGCCAGCAGACTAGCGGGGGGGCCGGTGAATGAGCAGTTCTTC. It specifies CASRLAGGPVNEQFF.

The rearrangement joins TRBV4-3 to TRBJ1-1, with D maybe TRBD1 (6 bases). Trimming shortened V by 1 base and J by 11 bases, and 14 bases separated the two germline ends. This CDR3 is 13 amino acids long. CDR1 and CDR2 (germline): LGHNA, YSLEER. Written as DNA, the CDR3 is TGCGCCAGCAGCCAAGTAGGACAGTGCGGGGCTTTCTTT. Its protein product is CASSQVGQCGAFF.

This chain connects TRBV6-5 to TRBJ2-5; 11 positions agree with TRBD1. V gave up 6 bases and J gave up 11 bases; unmatched junction bases: 14. Looked up from germline, CDR1 is MNHEY and CDR2 is SVGAGI. The CDR3 totals 15 residues. The CDR3 sequence is CASRPNGQGAREQYF. The CDR3 DNA follows: TGTGCCAGCAGGCCCAATGGACAGGGGGCGCGGGAGCAGTACTTC.

V usage is TRBV15 and J usage is TRBJ2-5; D is possibly TRBD1 (5 bases). The assigned J gene may be wrong: the sequence end matches TRBJ2-7 better. The CDR3 runs to 15 residues. Germline V lookup: CDR1 LNHNV, CDR2 YYDKDF (reference sequence). CDR3 in DNA: TGTGCCACCAGCAGAGATTTCGTGCAGGGCTACGAGCAGTACTTC. Translation gives CATSRDFVQGYEQYF.

The table lists this clone with a few counts. This chain joins TRBV19 and TRBJ2-7; tentatively, D is TRBD1 (6 bases). CDR1 is LNHDA, CDR2 SQIVND, per germline (reference sequence). This CDR3 region has 15 residues. Between the trimmed V and J ends, which lost 5 bases and 4 bases, there was a span of 18 bases. Written as DNA, the CDR3 is TGTGCCAGTAGTTCCCGGACAGCAGTACCTTACGAGCAGTACTTC. It translates to CASSSRTAVPYEQYF.

The gene calls are TRBV2 and TRBJ2-5; TRBD2 is a possible D gene (6 bases). This CDR3 contains 16 residues. Germline V gene sequence: CDR1 SNHLY, CDR2 FYNNEI. V lost 8 bases, J lost 6 bases, and 25 bases lay in between. The CDR3 loop is CASDYLGGSQGQTQYF. The CDR3 DNA sequence: TGTGCCAGCGATTACCTTGGGGGGAGCCAAGGGCAGACCCAGTACTTC.

The V call is TRBV28, the J call TRBJ2-7; the match to TRBD1 covers 7 bases. There are 14 residues in the CDR3. Germline lookup yields CDR1 MDHEN and CDR2 SYDVKM. The trim removed 5 bases at V and 5 bases at J, leaving 9 bases unmatched. In DNA form, the CDR3 reads TGTGCCAGCAGTCAGACCACAGGGGTACACGAGCAGTACTTC. Translated, it gives CASSQTTGVHEQYF.

The V and J genes are TRBV9 and TRBJ1-1, with a weak D call TRBD1 (5 bases). V was trimmed by 1 base and J by 3 bases, leaving 10 bases between them. Germline CDR1 reads SGDLS; CDR2 reads YYNGEE. CDR3 length: 14 amino acids. The CDR3 sequence is CASSVLGGDTEAFF. The CDR3 nucleotides read TGTGCCAGCAGCGTACTCGGGGGGGACACTGAAGCTTTCTTT.

The genes are TRBV6-5 and TRBJ2-2; possible D gene TRBD1, 5 bases. The V and J ends lost 5 bases and 1 base respectively, with 11 bases between them. The CDR3 has 15 residues. The germline V gene has CDR1 MNHEY and CDR2 SVGAGI. The CDR3 loop reads CASSPTDRNTGELFF. The CDR3 DNA reads as TGTGCCAGCAGTCCCACCGACAGGAACACCGGGGAGCTGTTTTTT.

V usage is TRBV27 and J usage is TRBJ1-2; TRBD1 aligns across 9 bases. Germline V gene lookup returns CDR1 MNHEY and CDR2 SMNVEV (reference sequence). The V segment lost 5 bases and the J segment 7 bases; nucleotides outside the gene matches: 5. This CDR3 spans 13 amino acids. The CDR3 DNA reads as TGTGCCAGCAGTCGACAGGGGGTTTCTGGCTACACCTTC. Translated: CASSRQGVSGYTF.

The V and J genes are TRBV15 and TRBJ1-2, with 7 bases lining up with TRBD1. This CDR3 contains 16 residues. Per germline, CDR1 LNHNV and CDR2 YYDKDF (reference sequence). V dropped 0 bases and J dropped 4; count of bases not matched to a gene: 8. CDR3 sequence: CATSRDFNRGSYGYTF. The CDR3, as DNA: TGTGCCACCAGCAGAGACTTTAACAGGGGATCCTATGGCTACACCTTC.

The gene calls are TRBV9 and TRBJ2-7; 7 bases agree with TRBD1. This CDR3 has 15 amino acids. The V and J ends lost 3 bases and 2 bases, in that order; junction bases with no gene match: 8. Germline V gene lookup returns CDR1 SGDLS and CDR2 YYNGEE. The CDR3 DNA is TGTGCCAGCAGCGACCCCTCGACAGGGACCTACGAGCAGTACTTC. Translation: CASSDPSTGTYEQYF.

The CDR3 bases are TGTGCCATCAGCAGGACGGGAGAAGCCTTCACAGATACGCAGTATTTT. This translates into CAISRTGEAFTDTQYF. V usage is TRBV10-3 and J usage is TRBJ2-3, with D possibly matching TRBD2 (6 bases). V lost 6 bases and J lost 2, with 18 bases in between. Germline lookup yields CDR1 ENHRY and CDR2 SYGVKD. The CDR3 has 16 amino acids.

Points on this clone: Other DNA sequences in this specimen translate into the identical CDR3. The chain uses TRBV19 and TRBJ2-2; a possible D gene is TRBD1 (6 bases). The CDR3 totals 13 residues. Germline V lookup: CDR1 LNHDA, CDR2 SQIVND (reference sequence). V was trimmed by 7 bases and J by 1 base, leaving 7 bases between them. The CDR3 loop reads CASKQGNTGELFF. For the CDR3, the DNA is TGTGCCAGTAAACAGGGGAACACCGGGGAGCTGTTTTTT.

This clone has just a few counts. This chain joins TRBV6-5 and TRBJ1-6; no firm D call. V gave up 2 bases and J gave up 0 bases, with 5 bases separating them. This CDR3 has 15 residues. Germline lookup yields CDR1 MNHEY and CDR2 SVGAGI. The DNA for the CDR3 is TGTGCCAGCAGTTACGGGAGCTCCTATAATTCACCCCTCCACTTT. Protein product: CASSYGSSYNSPLHF.

The V and J genes are TRBV5-1 and TRBJ2-6; TRBD1 aligns across 9 bases. V lost 3 bases, J lost 2 bases, and 9 bases stayed unmatched. This CDR3 comprises 18 residues. CDR1 and CDR2 (germline): SGHRS, YFSETQ. CDR3: CASSSSPGQGAGANVLTF. As DNA, the CDR3 is TGCGCCAGCAGCTCCTCACCGGGACAGGGTGCTGGGGCCAACGTCCTGACTTTC.

The chain recombines TRBV4-1 with TRBJ2-4; 16 bases agree with TRBD2. Germline V gene data show CDR1 as MGHRA and CDR2 as YSYEKL. This CDR3 is built from 18 residues. The V and J ends lost 4 bases and 0 bases, in that order; junction bases with no gene match: 3. The CDR3 nucleotides read TGCGCCAGCAGCCGGGGACTAGCGGGGGGGGTAGCCAAAAACATTCAGTACTTC. It is translated as CASSRGLAGGVAKNIQYF.

This chain joins TRBV7-9 and TRBJ1-5; TRBD1 matches at 7 bases. J was trimmed by 3 bases and V by 4 bases; bases with no gene match: 6. CDR1 SEHNR and CDR2 FQNEAQ come from the germline V gene (reference sequence). The CDR3 runs 15 residues. CDR3 amino acids: CASSSGQRFNQPQHF. The DNA of the CDR3 is TGTGCCAGCAGCTCGGGACAGCGGTTCAATCAGCCCCAGCATTTT.

The chain carries TRBV18 and TRBJ2-7; 8 nucleotides agree with TRBD1. The germline CDR1 and CDR2 sequences are KGHSH and LQKENI. The CDR3 contains 16 residues. The trim removed 2 bases at V and 3 bases at J, leaving 9 bases unmatched. Here the CDR3 DNA reads TGTGCCAGCTCACCAGGGTGGACAGGGAGTTACTACGAGCAGTACTTC. It encodes CASSPGWTGSYYEQYF.

The genes are TRBV6-6 and TRBJ1-4; perhaps TRBD1 as D (5 bases). Germline CDR1 reads MNHNY; CDR2 reads SVGAGI (reference sequence). CDR3 size: 14 residues. Trimming cost V 2 bases and J 10 bases, with 14 bases left between them. Here the CDR3 reads CASSYVGEAGKLFF. CDR3 DNA sequence: TGTGCCAGCAGTTACGTAGGGGAGGCGGGAAAACTGTTTTTT.

The chain joins TRBV19 to TRBJ1-2; 10 positions agree with TRBD1. Germline assignment: CDR1 LNHDA and CDR2 SQIVND (reference sequence). With 4 bases clipped from V and 8 bases from J, the junction kept 4 bases outside the gene matches. This CDR3 contains 13 residues. This CDR3 reads CASSTTGGDGYTF. The CDR3 DNA reads as TGTGCCAGTAGTACGACAGGGGGCGACGGCTACACCTTC.

A few counts support this clone. V usage is TRBV4-3 and J usage is TRBJ1-5; TRBD1 aligns across 7 bases. Per germline, CDR1 LGHNA and CDR2 YSLEER. The trim removed 4 bases at V and 3 bases at J, leaving 6 bases unmatched. CDR3 length: 15 amino acids. The CDR3 reads CASSRRTGYNQPQHF. The DNA for the CDR3 is TGCGCCAGCAGCCGCCGGACAGGATACAATCAGCCCCAGCATTTT.